The next 32 T cell receptor beta chains were all read from a single sample in a study of cytomegalovirus exposure and HLA in healthy donors. This PCR relied on a set of 60 Vbeta primers and 13 Jbeta primers. Sequenced by immunoSEQ multiplex PCR; TCRdb stores in-frame clones only, minus some. The sample holds about 120,000 clones, around 67% seen once. Input material: PBMCs. All receptors come from a woman between 40 and 50 years old in good health and CMV-seronegative.

In this sample, this clone turned up once. The V call is TRBV6-5, the J call TRBJ2-6; the D gene is possibly TRBD1 (6 bases). The CDR3 covers 13 residues. Trimming pared 4 bases from V and 11 bases from J, leaving 12 bases between. The germline V gene has CDR1 MNHEY and CDR2 SVGAGI. The CDR3 sequence is CASSSGTPDVLTF. The CDR3 coding sequence is TGTGCCAGCAGTTCCGGGACACCCGACGTCCTGACTTTC.

The rearrangement uses TRBV27 and TRBJ2-7; 8 nucleotides agree with TRBD2. V lost 4 bases and J lost 2; bases outside the gene matches: 4. CDR1 and CDR2 (germline): MNHEY, SMNVEV (reference sequence). The CDR3 spans 14 residues. CDR3 nucleotides: TGTGCCAGCAGTTCCCAGCGGGAGCCCTACGAGCAGTACTTC. Translation gives CASSSQREPYEQYF.

Concerning this clone itself: Since no conserved phenylalanine or tryptophan closes the CDR3, a read error is the likely cause. The chain has TRBV4-2 and TRBJ1-2, with 10 positions matching TRBD1. The germline gives CDR1 LGHNA, CDR2 YNFKEQ. Unmatched junction bases numbered 5, after V lost 0 bases and J lost 4 bases. The length of the CDR3 is 16 residues. The CDR3 sequence: CASSQEGTGAGYGYTS. The CDR3 bases are TGTGCCAGCAGCCAAGAAGGGACAGGGGCGGGCTATGGCTACACCTCC.

This chain joins TRBV5-1 and TRBJ2-5; D may be TRBD2 (7 bases). This CDR3 region has 14 residues. Germline lookup yields CDR1 SGHRS and CDR2 YFSETQ. V was pared by 3 bases and J by 4 bases, with 13 bases between. The DNA of the CDR3 is TGCGCCAGCAGCTGGGAGGGGGAATCAGAGACCCAGTACTTC. Translated, it gives CASSWEGESETQYF. Filled out from reference TRBV5-1 and TRBJ2-5, the complete variable domain reads KAGVTQTPRYLIKTRGQQVTLSCSPISGHRSVSWYQQTPGQGLQFLFEYFSETQRNKGNFPGRFSGRQFSNSRSEMNVSTLELGDSALYLCASSWEGESETQYFGPGTRLLVL.

This clone was found a few times. V is TRBV5-1 and J is TRBJ1-2; TRBD1 matches 9 bases. This CDR3 contains 15 residues. Germline V gives CDR1 SGHRS, CDR2 YFSETQ. Losses at the gene ends were 4 bases for V and 4 bases for J; bases not matched to a gene: 8. CDR3 DNA sequence: TGCGCCAGCAGCGAACAGGGGGCTGAGGGCTATGGCTACACCTTC. Translated: CASSEQGAEGYGYTF.

Of note for this clone: One end of the junction does not line up with germline, which may come from a read error. The rearrangement joins TRBV7-7 to TRBJ2-7; 9 nucleotides match TRBD2. The germline V gene encodes CDR1 SSHAT and CDR2 FNYEAQ (reference sequence). The CDR3 covers 17 residues. CDR3 nucleotides: TGTGCTAGCAGCTTACCGGTAGCGGGAGCCGTTTCCTACGAGCAGTACTTC. Protein product: CASSLPVAGAVSYEQYF.

The rearrangement links TRBV19 to TRBJ1-5; 10 nucleotides line up with TRBD1. Germline V gives CDR1 LNHDA, CDR2 SQIVND (reference sequence). The CDR3 totals 16 residues. After removal of 4 bases from V and 6 bases from J, the junction contained 9 bases not matched to a gene. CDR3 loop: CASSTDRGPLTQPQHF. The CDR3 DNA is TGTGCCAGTAGTACCGACAGGGGGCCCTTGACTCAGCCCCAGCATTTT.

DNA of the CDR3: TGTGCCAGCAGTTTACGCGGGAGAGCGGTTAGGATCCAGTTCTTC. This sequence encodes CASSLRGRAVRIQFF. The rearrangement uses TRBV27 and TRBJ2-1; TRBD2 matches 7 bases. The CDR3 is 15 residues long. V shed 2 bases, J shed 13 bases, and the junction held 14 bases outside the gene matches. Germline V gene sequence: CDR1 MNHEY, CDR2 SMNVEV (reference sequence).

V is TRBV9 and J is TRBJ2-3; 7 bases fit TRBD2. Per germline, CDR1 SGDLS and CDR2 YYNGEE. Trimming cost V 0 bases and J 7 bases; bases outside gene matches: 11. The CDR3 has 16 amino acids. The CDR3 DNA reads TGTGCCAGCAGCGTAGCTGGGCGGGAGTTGAAAAATACGCAGTATTTT. It codes for CASSVAGRELKNTQYF.

This chain links TRBV27 with TRBJ2-7; TRBD1 is a possible D gene (5 bases). This CDR3 has 13 amino acids. Trimming cost V 2 bases and J 2 bases, with 7 bases left between them. Germline CDR1 and CDR2: MNHEY and SMNVEV (reference sequence). CDR3 amino acids: CASSLRQTYEQYF. DNA for the CDR3: TGTGCCAGCAGTTTAAGACAGACCTACGAGCAGTACTTC.

This chain uses TRBV7-9 with TRBJ2-7; 9 nucleotides align to TRBD1. CDR1 is SEHNR, CDR2 FQNEAQ, per germline (reference sequence). J lost 2 bases, V lost 5 bases, and 4 bases had no gene match. This CDR3 has 14 amino acids. CDR3 bases: TGTGCCAGCAGCCCAGGGACAGGGACCTACGAGCAGTACTTC. It translates to CASSPGTGTYEQYF.

This clone came up once. This rearrangement joins TRBV5-1 to TRBJ2-7, with 8 bases that match TRBD1. The CDR3 loop spans 15 amino acids. CDR1 is SGHRS, CDR2 YFSETQ, per germline. With V trimmed by 1 base and J by 2 bases, 5 bases remained unmatched. CDR3 DNA: TGCGCCAGCAGCTTGCCAGGGGGCAGCGCCTACGAGCAGTACTTC. This translates into CASSLPGGSAYEQYF.

In this sample, this clone turned up once. Other DNA sequences in this specimen translate into the identical CDR3. The rearrangement links TRBV5-6 to TRBJ2-3; 8 nucleotides align to TRBD2. Germline assignment: CDR1 SGHDT and CDR2 YYEEEE. The CDR3 spans 16 residues. V dropped 4 bases and J dropped 2; count of bases not matched to a gene: 9. The CDR3 spells CASSKPLADFTDTQYF. The CDR3 DNA follows: TGTGCCAGCAGCAAGCCACTAGCGGATTTCACAGATACGCAGTATTTT.

The CDR3 coding sequence is TGTGCCAGCTCTCCGGTAAGCAATCAGCCCCAGCATTTT. It is translated as CASSPVSNQPQHF. The rearrangement joins TRBV18 to TRBJ1-5; D uncertain. CDR1 KGHSH and CDR2 LQKENI come from the germline V gene. CDR3 length: 13 amino acids. Between the trimmed V and J ends, which lost 6 bases and 1 base, there was a span of 7 bases.

The chain employs TRBV7-8 and TRBJ1-1, with 7 bases lining up with TRBD1. CDR1 and CDR2 (germline): SGHVS, FQNEAQ. The ends lost 4 bases at V and 4 bases at J; junction bases unmatched: 9. The CDR3 extends over 15 amino acids. CDR3 region: CASSSKGARGTEAFF. Written as DNA, the CDR3 is TGTGCCAGCAGCTCGAAGGGGGCCAGGGGCACTGAAGCTTTCTTT.

This clone was observed once. The chain links TRBV5-1 to TRBJ2-7; 8 nucleotides agree with TRBD2. V trimming: 2 bases; J trimming: 4 bases; junction bases outside the gene matches: 14. Germline CDR1 is SGHRS and CDR2 is YFSETQ. The CDR3 contains 17 residues. In DNA, the CDR3 is TGCGCCAGCAGCTTTGGGGCAACACTAGCGGACCTTTACGAGCAGTACTTC. Translated, it gives CASSFGATLADLYEQYF.

This clone was counted between two and nine times. The CDR3 nucleotides read TGTGCCAGCAGCTTAGACCGGGAAGCGTCCACCGGGGAGCTGTTTTTT. This encodes CASSLDREASTGELFF. This chain connects TRBV7-6 to TRBJ2-2; TRBD2 might be the D (5 bases). CDR1 SGHVS and CDR2 FNYEAQ come from the germline V gene. V was clipped by 1 base and J by 4 bases, with 13 bases between them. The CDR3 totals 16 residues.

This clone was seen more than once but under ten times. The chain employs TRBV6-1 and TRBJ2-7; D gene ambiguous. CDR1 and CDR2 from the germline V gene are MNHNS and SASEGT. Trimming stripped 5 bases from V and 4 bases from J, with 18 bases between. The CDR3 contains 15 residues. Here the CDR3 reads CASSSKQKAAYEQYF. The CDR3 coding sequence is TGTGCCAGCAGTTCCAAGCAGAAGGCGGCATACGAGCAGTACTTC.

The chain has TRBV6-5 and TRBJ1-6, with TRBD1 as a possible D gene (6 bases). Looked up from germline, CDR1 is MNHEY and CDR2 is SVGAGI. This CDR3 has 15 residues. Trimming shortened V by 6 bases and J by 5 bases, and 14 bases separated the two germline ends. The CDR3 DNA is TGTGCCAGCAGCAGACAGGTGGTGGATAATTCACCCCTCCACTTT. Amino acids: CASSRQVVDNSPLHF.

The CDR3 loop is CASSQTSGRRETQYF. The CDR3 nucleotides read TGCGCCAGCAGCCAGACTAGCGGGAGACGAGAGACCCAGTACTTC. The chain has TRBV4-3 and TRBJ2-5; 12 bases match TRBD2. This CDR3 has 15 residues. CDR1 and CDR2 (germline): LGHNA, YSLEER. V lost 3 bases and J lost 4; bases outside the gene matches: 3.

J is TRBJ2-1 and V is TRBV7-6; TRBD1 matches at 9 bases. CDR1 and CDR2 (germline): SGHVS, FNYEAQ. The CDR3 sequence is 16 residues long. Trimming cost V 5 bases and J 3 bases; bases outside gene matches: 8. The CDR3 loop reads CASSLRDRDFYNEQFF. CDR3 in DNA: TGTGCCAGCAGCCTCCGGGACAGGGATTTCTACAATGAGCAGTTCTTC.

The V call is TRBV18, the J call TRBJ2-5, with 7 positions matching TRBD2. Germline lookup yields CDR1 KGHSH and CDR2 LQKENI. The V gene end was trimmed by 6 bases and the J gene end by 9 bases; junction bases not matched to a gene: 16. The CDR3 length is 15 residues. The CDR3 region has the DNA TGTGCCAGCTCGTCTGGGTACAGCCGGGCGGGAGCCCAGTACTTC. Its translation is CASSSGYSRAGAQYF. Full variable domain (remainder filled in from reference TRBV18 and TRBJ2-5): NAGVMQNPRHLVRRRGQEARLRCSPMKGHSHVYWYRQLPEEGLKFMVYLQKENIIDESGMPKERFSAEFPKEGPSILRIQQVVRGDSAAYFCASSSGYSRAGAQYFGPGTRLLVL.

V and J are TRBV7-3 and TRBJ2-2; D unclear. Germline lookup yields CDR1 SGHTA and CDR2 FQGTGA. V lost 5 bases, J lost 5 bases, and 9 bases lay in between. The length of the CDR3 is 13 residues. The CDR3 region has the DNA TGTGCCAGCAGCGTTGATCGGACCGGGGAGCTGTTTTTT. Translated, it gives CASSVDRTGELFF.

The sample holds many counts of this clone. The chain's CDR3 is CASSVVADPSYEQYF. Here the CDR3 DNA reads TGTGCCAGCAGTGTAGTAGCGGACCCCTCCTACGAGCAGTACTTC. V gene TRBV6-1 combines with J gene TRBJ2-7; possibly TRBD2 for D (6 bases). The CDR3 consists of 15 residues. Germline V gene lookup returns CDR1 MNHNS and CDR2 SASEGT. V lost 4 bases, J lost 0 bases, and 13 bases lay in between.

The chain recombines TRBV19 with TRBJ2-7, with 9 nucleotides matching TRBD1. CDR1 and CDR2 from the germline V gene are LNHDA and SQIVND (reference sequence). Unmatched junction bases numbered 0, after V lost 3 bases and J lost 3 bases. CDR3 length equals 13 residues. CDR3 in DNA: TGTGCCAGTAGTATGGGACAGGGCTACGAGCAGTACTTC. Translated: CASSMGQGYEQYF.

Points on this clone: The sample carries other DNA sequences with the same CDR3. The chain recombines TRBV9 with TRBJ1-1; TRBD1 might be the D (6 bases). The germline V gene encodes CDR1 SGDLS and CDR2 YYNGEE. This CDR3 spans 16 amino acids. The V and J ends lost 0 bases and 3 bases respectively, with 15 bases between them. CDR3 nucleotides: TGTGCCAGCAGCGTAGCGGGAGGACAGATAGACACTGAAGCTTTCTTT. It specifies CASSVAGGQIDTEAFF.

The chain combines TRBV27 with TRBJ2-1, with TRBD2 matching over 11 bases. Germline V lookup: CDR1 MNHEY, CDR2 SMNVEV (reference sequence). Germline trimming cut 2 bases from V and 5 bases from J; bases unmatched to any gene: 8. The CDR3 consists of 17 residues. The CDR3: CASSLGTAGLADNEQFF. The CDR3 region has the DNA TGTGCCAGCAGTTTAGGGACCGCGGGACTAGCGGACAATGAGCAGTTCTTC.

This CDR3 reads CASSSPEGPEAGPGELFF. Here the CDR3 DNA reads TGTGCCAGCAGCTCCCCCGAGGGCCCCGAAGCGGGCCCCGGGGAGCTGTTTTTT. The chain has TRBV7-2 and TRBJ2-2, with D maybe TRBD2 (6 bases). Germline CDR1 and CDR2: SGHTA and FQGNSA. The V gene lost 4 bases and the J gene lost 6 bases, with 24 bases spanning the gap. The CDR3 runs 18 residues.

The CDR3 reads CASNRGRNNEQFF. Written as DNA, the CDR3 is TGTGCCAGTAACAGGGGGCGTAACAATGAGCAGTTCTTC. This chain uses TRBV19 with TRBJ2-1, with 9 bases identical to TRBD1. Losses at the gene ends were 7 bases for V and 5 bases for J; bases not matched to a gene: 3. Germline CDR1 and CDR2: LNHDA and SQIVND (reference sequence). The CDR3 covers 13 residues.

The genes are TRBV9 and TRBJ2-1; possible D gene TRBD1, 5 bases. V lost 0 bases to trimming and J lost 4 bases, with 14 bases between them. Germline V gene lookup returns CDR1 SGDLS and CDR2 YYNGEE. The CDR3 consists of 16 residues. CDR3: CASSVALDGAYNEQFF. CDR3 sequence (DNA): TGTGCCAGCAGCGTAGCTCTAGATGGGGCTTACAATGAGCAGTTCTTC.

The rearrangement links TRBV19 to TRBJ1-2; no clear D gene. Germline CDR1 and CDR2: LNHDA and SQIVND (reference sequence). The V end lost 4 bases, the J end lost 7 bases, and 13 bases lay between the germline ends. The CDR3 covers 13 residues. The CDR3 bases are TGTGCCAGTAGTAATGCCGGGGTGCCTGGCTACACCTTC. Translating gives CASSNAGVPGYTF.

This rearrangement joins TRBV2 to TRBJ2-5, with 10 positions matching TRBD2. V shed 4 bases, J shed 7 bases, and the junction held 9 bases outside the gene matches. The CDR3 has 15 amino acids. CDR1 SNHLY and CDR2 FYNNEI come from the germline V gene. The DNA for the CDR3 is TGTGCCAGCAGTGCCTCTAGCGGGAGAGGTGTGACCCAGTACTTC. Translating gives CASSASSGRGVTQYF.